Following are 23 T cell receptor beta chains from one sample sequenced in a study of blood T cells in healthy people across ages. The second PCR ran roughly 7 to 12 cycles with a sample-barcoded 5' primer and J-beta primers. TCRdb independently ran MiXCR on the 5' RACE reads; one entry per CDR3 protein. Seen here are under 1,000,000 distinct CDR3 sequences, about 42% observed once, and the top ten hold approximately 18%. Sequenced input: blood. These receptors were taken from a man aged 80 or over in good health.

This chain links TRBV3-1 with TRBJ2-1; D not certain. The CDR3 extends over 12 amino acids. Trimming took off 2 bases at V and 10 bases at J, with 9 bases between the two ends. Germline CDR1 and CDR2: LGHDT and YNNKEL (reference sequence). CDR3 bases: TGTGCCAGCAGCCAAAATTGGCAGGAGCAGTTCTTC. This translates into CASSQNWQEQFF.

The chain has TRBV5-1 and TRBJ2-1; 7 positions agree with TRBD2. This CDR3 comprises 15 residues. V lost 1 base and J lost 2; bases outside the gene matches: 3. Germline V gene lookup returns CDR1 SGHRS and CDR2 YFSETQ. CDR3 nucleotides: TGCGCCAGCAGCTTGTCCCTAGCGGCCTACAATGAGCAGTTCTTC. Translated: CASSLSLAAYNEQFF.

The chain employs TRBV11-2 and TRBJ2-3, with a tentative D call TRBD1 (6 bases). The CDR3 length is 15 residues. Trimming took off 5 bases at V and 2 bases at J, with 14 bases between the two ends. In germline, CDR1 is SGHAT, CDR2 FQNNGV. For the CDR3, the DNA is TGTGCCAGCAGCGTGGGGGCGGGTTTCACAGATACGCAGTATTTT. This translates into CASSVGAGFTDTQYF.

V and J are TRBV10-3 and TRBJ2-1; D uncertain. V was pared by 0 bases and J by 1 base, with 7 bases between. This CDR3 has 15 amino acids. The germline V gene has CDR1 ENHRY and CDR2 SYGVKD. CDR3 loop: CAISESLGSYNEQFF. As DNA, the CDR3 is TGTGCCATCAGTGAGTCTTTGGGGTCCTACAATGAGCAGTTCTTC.

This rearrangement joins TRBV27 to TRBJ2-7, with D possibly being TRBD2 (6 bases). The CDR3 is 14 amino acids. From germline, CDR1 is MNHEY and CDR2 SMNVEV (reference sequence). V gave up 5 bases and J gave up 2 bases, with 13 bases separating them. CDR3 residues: CASSARLGTYEQYF. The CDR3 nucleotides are TGTGCCAGCAGTGCAAGACTAGGAACCTACGAGCAGTACTTC.

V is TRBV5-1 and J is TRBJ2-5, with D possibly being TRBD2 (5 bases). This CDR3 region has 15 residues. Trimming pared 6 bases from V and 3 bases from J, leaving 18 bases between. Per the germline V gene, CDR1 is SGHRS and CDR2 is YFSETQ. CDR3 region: CASNLKRPREETQYF. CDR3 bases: TGCGCCAGCAACCTCAAAAGGCCGAGGGAAGAGACCCAGTACTTC.

The CDR3 is CASSLWDSAYEQYF. In DNA, the CDR3 is TGTGCCAGCAGCTTATGGGACAGTGCCTACGAGCAGTACTTC. The chain carries TRBV7-8 and TRBJ2-7; 7 bases line up with TRBD1. V lost 2 bases to trimming and J lost 2 bases; unmatched junction nucleotides: 3. This CDR3 spans 14 amino acids. In germline, CDR1 is SGHVS, CDR2 FQNEAQ. Looking up the rest from reference TRBV7-8 and TRBJ2-7 gives the full variable domain: GAGVSQSPRYKVAKRGQDVALRCDPISGHVSLFWYQQALGQGPEFLTYFQNEAQLDKSGLPSDRFFAERPEGSVSTLKIQRTQQEDSAVYLCASSLWDSAYEQYFGPGTRLTVT.

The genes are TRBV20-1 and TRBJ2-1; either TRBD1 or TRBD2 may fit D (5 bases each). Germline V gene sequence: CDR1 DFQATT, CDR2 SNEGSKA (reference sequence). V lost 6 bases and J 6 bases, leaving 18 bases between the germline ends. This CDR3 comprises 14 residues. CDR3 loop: CSALGAALPNEQFF. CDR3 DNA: TGCAGTGCGCTCGGGGCAGCACTCCCCAATGAGCAGTTCTTC.

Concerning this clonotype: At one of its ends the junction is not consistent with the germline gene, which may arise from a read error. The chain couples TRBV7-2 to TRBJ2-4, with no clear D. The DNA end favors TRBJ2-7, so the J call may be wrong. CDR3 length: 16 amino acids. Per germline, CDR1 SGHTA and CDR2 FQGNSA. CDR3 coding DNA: TGTGTCAGCAGCTTAGCTCGGTCAGCGCGAGCCTACGAGCAGTACTTC. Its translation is CVSSLARSARAYEQYF.

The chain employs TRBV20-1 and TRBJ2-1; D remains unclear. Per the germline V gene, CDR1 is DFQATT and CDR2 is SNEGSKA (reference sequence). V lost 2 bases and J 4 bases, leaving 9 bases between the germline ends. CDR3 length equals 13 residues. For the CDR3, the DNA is TGCAGTGCTAGAAGGTCTACTTACAATGAGCAGTTCTTC. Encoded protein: CSARRSTYNEQFF.

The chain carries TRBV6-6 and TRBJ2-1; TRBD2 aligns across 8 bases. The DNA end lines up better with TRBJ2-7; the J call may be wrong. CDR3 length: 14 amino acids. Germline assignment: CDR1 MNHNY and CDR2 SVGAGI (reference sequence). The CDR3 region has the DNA TGTGCCAGCGAGCTAGCGGGTACCCACAATGAGCAGTACTTC. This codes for CASELAGTHNEQYF.

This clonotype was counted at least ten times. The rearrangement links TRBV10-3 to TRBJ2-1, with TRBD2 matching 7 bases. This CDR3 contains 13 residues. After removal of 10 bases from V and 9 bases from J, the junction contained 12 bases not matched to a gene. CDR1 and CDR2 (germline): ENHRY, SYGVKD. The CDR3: CATAPGGSSEQFF. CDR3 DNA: TGTGCCACCGCCCCTGGCGGGAGCTCTGAGCAGTTCTTC.

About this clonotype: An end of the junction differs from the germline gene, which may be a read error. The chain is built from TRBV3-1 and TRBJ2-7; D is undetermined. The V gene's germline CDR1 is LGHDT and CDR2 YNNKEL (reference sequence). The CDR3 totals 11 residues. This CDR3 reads CVSSQSREQYF. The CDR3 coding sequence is TGTGTCAGCAGCCAATCAAGGGAGCAGTACTTC.

The CDR3 coding sequence is TGCGCCAGCAGCTTCGGACAGGTAAACACTGAAGCTTTCTTT. Translating it yields CASSFGQVNTEAFF. The chain has TRBV5-1 and TRBJ1-1, with TRBD1 identical over 7 bases. In germline, CDR1 is SGHRS, CDR2 YFSETQ. This CDR3 has 14 residues. V lost 2 bases to trimming and J lost 2 bases; unmatched junction nucleotides: 3.

The CDR3 DNA follows: TGTGCCAGCACTGGGGCGGGCGAACAGTTTCGCTTCTACGAGCAGTACTTC. Amino acid sequence: CASTGAGEQFRFYEQYF. This chain joins TRBV2 and TRBJ2-7; the D gene could be TRBD1 or TRBD2 (5 bases each). The CDR3 consists of 17 residues. CDR1 is SNHLY and CDR2 is FYNNEI in the germline V gene. V lost 7 bases and J lost 3, with 25 bases in between.

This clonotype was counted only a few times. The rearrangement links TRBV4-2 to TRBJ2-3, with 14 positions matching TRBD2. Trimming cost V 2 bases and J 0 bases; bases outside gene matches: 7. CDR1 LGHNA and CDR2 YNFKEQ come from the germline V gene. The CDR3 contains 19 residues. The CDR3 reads CASSQIGTSGRVSTDTQYF. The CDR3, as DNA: TGTGCCAGCAGCCAAATTGGGACTAGCGGGAGAGTTAGCACAGATACGCAGTATTTT.

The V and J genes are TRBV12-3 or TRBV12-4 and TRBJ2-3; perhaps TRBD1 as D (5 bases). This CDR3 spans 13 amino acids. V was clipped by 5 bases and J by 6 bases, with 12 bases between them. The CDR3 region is CASSRASGDTQYF. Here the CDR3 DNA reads TGTGCCAGCAGTAGAGCCTCAGGGGATACGCAGTATTTT.

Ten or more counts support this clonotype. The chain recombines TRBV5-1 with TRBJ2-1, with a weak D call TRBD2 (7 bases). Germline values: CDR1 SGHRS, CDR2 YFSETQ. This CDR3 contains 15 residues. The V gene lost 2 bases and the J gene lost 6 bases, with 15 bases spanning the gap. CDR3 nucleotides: TGCGCCAGCAGCTTAAGGGGGGGCGCTGGCAATGAGCAGTTCTTC. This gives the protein CASSLRGGAGNEQFF.

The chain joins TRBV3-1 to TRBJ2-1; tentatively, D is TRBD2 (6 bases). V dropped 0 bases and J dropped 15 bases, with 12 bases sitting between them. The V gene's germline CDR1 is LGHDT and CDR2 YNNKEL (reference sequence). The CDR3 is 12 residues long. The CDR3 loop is CASSQEQTSLFF. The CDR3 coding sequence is TGTGCCAGCAGCCAAGAGCAAACTAGCCTGTTCTTC.

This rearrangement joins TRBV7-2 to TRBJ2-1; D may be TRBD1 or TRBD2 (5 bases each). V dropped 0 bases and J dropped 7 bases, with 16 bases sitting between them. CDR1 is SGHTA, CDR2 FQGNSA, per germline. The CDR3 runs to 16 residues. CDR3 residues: CASSLAWGSLGNEQFF. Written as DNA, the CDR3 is TGTGCCAGCAGCTTAGCTTGGGGGTCACTGGGAAATGAGCAGTTCTTC.

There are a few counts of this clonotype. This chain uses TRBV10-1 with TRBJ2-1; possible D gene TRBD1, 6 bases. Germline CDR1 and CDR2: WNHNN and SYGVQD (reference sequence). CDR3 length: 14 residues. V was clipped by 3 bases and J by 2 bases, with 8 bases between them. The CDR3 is CASSDNRAYNEQFF. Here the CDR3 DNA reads TGCGCCAGCAGTGACAACAGGGCCTACAATGAGCAGTTCTTC.

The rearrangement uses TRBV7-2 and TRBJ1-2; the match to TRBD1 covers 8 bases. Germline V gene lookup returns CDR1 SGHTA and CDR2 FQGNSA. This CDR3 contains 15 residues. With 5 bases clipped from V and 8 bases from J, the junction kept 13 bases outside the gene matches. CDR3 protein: CASSHLTGDKGGYTF. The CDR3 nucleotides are TGTGCCAGCAGCCATCTGACAGGGGACAAGGGAGGCTACACCTTC.

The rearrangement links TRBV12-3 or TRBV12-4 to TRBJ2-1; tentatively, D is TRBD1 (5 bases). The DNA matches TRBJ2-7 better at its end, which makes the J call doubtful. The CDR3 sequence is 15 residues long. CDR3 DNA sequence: TGTGCCAGCAGTTTTGGGTCAGCTCTGGACAATGAGCAGTACTTC. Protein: CASSFGSALDNEQYF.